Detailed here is one T cell receptor beta chain. The data belong to a study of blood T cell repertoires in COVID-19. Trimming cost V 4 bases and J 0 bases, with 9 bases left between them. The germline V gene encodes CDR1 SGHNT and CDR2 YENEEA. The CDR3 runs 14 residues. Profiling relied on immunoSEQ multiplex PCR, and the TCRdb table lists in-frame clones only, not all of them. This sample has just under 350,000 clones, with 65% to 85% found just once. This clonotype was sampled from a man aged 25-45 years with active or convalescent COVID-19. The sample was peripheral blood. The chain combines TRBV11-3 with TRBJ1-1, with a tentative D call TRBD1 (6 bases). CDR3 protein: CASSYGQMNTEAFF. The CDR3, as DNA: TGTGCCAGCAGCTACGGACAGATGAACACTGAAGCTTTCTTT.